The 21 T cell receptor beta chains given below trace back to one sample, sequenced in a study of vaccination and CD4 T cells after COVID-19. These TCRs are of unknown antigen specificity. Sequenced with the Oncomine TCR Beta short-read assay was DNA taken from cultured CD4+ T cells. TCRdb itself ran the PCR reads through MiXCR, one entry per CDR3 protein. The sample carries about 23,000 distinct CDR3 sequences, 30% to 45% recorded once. Time point indicated: late sampling 161 to 241 days after vaccination in a few convalescent patients. The treatment here: approximately 10-day PBMC culture with coronavirus spike peptide pools or control peptides (ViraFEST assay). The sample in question was CD4+ T cells from blood, cultured in vitro, obtained about 7 months after SARS-CoV-2 vaccination. These receptors were obtained from a human donor who had recovered from COVID-19.

There are a few counts of this clonotype. The CDR3 region has the DNA TGTGCCAGCAGTCGCACTAGCGGGAGTCAGTACTTC. This translates into CASSRTSGSQYF. J is TRBJ2-5 and V is TRBV6-1, with TRBD2 matching over 11 bases. CDR3 size: 12 residues. After removal of 5 bases from V and 11 bases from J, the junction contained 4 bases not matched to a gene. CDR1 is MNHNS and CDR2 is SASEGT in the germline V gene.

This clonotype was observed a few times. The chain employs TRBV7-8 and TRBJ2-7; 12 bases line up with TRBD2. V was pared by 1 base and J by 6 bases, with 7 bases of the junction left unmatched. Per germline, CDR1 SGHVS and CDR2 FQNEAQ. The CDR3 runs to 16 residues. CDR3 residues: CASSLGLAGVLREQYF. For the CDR3, the DNA is TGTGCCAGCAGCTTAGGACTAGCGGGAGTACTTCGCGAGCAGTACTTC.

V gene TRBV28 combines with J gene TRBJ2-5; D possibly corresponds to TRBD1 (5 bases). Germline V gives CDR1 MDHEN, CDR2 SYDVKM. This CDR3 spans 13 amino acids. V was pared by 5 bases and J by 4 bases, with 11 bases between. In DNA form, the CDR3 reads TGTGCCAGCAGTCTTTTAGGGGTAGAGACCCAGTACTTC. It encodes CASSLLGVETQYF.

The chain combines TRBV20-1 with TRBJ2-1; 7 nucleotides align to TRBD2. V gave up 3 bases and J gave up 6 bases; unmatched junction bases: 8. The CDR3 loop spans 14 amino acids. The germline CDR1 and CDR2 sequences are DFQATT and SNEGSKA (reference sequence). Written as DNA, the CDR3 is TGCAGTGCTAGCCCGACTAGCTTTCGCAATGAGCAGTTCTTC. This gives the protein CSASPTSFRNEQFF.

V usage is TRBV29-1 and J usage is TRBJ2-7; D possibly corresponds to TRBD2 (7 bases). This CDR3 is built from 12 residues. V lost 7 bases and J 7 bases, leaving 17 bases between the germline ends. Germline CDR1 SQVTM, CDR2 ANQGSEA. The CDR3 spells CSGLRGAEEQYF. The CDR3 DNA reads as TGCAGCGGCTTACGGGGGGCGGAAGAGCAGTACTTC.

The chain recombines TRBV20-1 with TRBJ2-1, with D uncertain. This CDR3 contains 12 residues. CDR1 is DFQATT, CDR2 SNEGSKA, per germline (reference sequence). The ends were cut back, 2 bases at V and 4 bases at J, with 6 bases in the middle. The CDR3 bases are TGCAGTGCTAGATTTGGGTACAATGAGCAGTTCTTC. Protein: CSARFGYNEQFF.

This clonotype was counted only a few times. The chain uses TRBV20-1 and TRBJ2-2; 11 bases line up with TRBD1. Trimming cost V 6 bases and J 6 bases; bases outside gene matches: 6. The germline V gene has CDR1 DFQATT and CDR2 SNEGSKA (reference sequence). This CDR3 is built from 14 residues. The DNA of the CDR3 is TGCAGTGCACCCTGGACAGGGGGCGCCGGGGAGCTGTTTTTT. Protein product: CSAPWTGGAGELFF.

The rearrangement links TRBV20-1 to TRBJ2-7; D remains unclear. CDR1 is DFQATT and CDR2 is SNEGSKA in the germline V gene (reference sequence). The V end lost 5 bases, the J end lost 0 bases, and 14 bases lay between the germline ends. The CDR3 is 14 residues long. The CDR3 spells CSASPLNVSYEQYF. The CDR3 region has the DNA TGCAGTGCTTCTCCCCTAAACGTCTCCTACGAGCAGTACTTC.

J is TRBJ1-2 and V is TRBV7-9; no reliable D call. V was shortened by 1 base and J by 3 bases, with 9 bases between the two germline ends. Germline V gene data show CDR1 as SEHNR and CDR2 as FQNEAQ (reference sequence). The CDR3 is 14 amino acids. The CDR3 region has the DNA TGTGCCAGCAGCTTAGAGCCTTTCGACTATGGCTACACCTTC. It codes for CASSLEPFDYGYTF.

The V and J genes are TRBV7-6 and TRBJ2-2; TRBD1 matches 9 bases. Germline values: CDR1 SGHVS, CDR2 FNYEAQ. This CDR3 is built from 15 residues. V lost 5 bases to trimming and J lost 6 bases; unmatched junction nucleotides: 7. The CDR3 nucleotides are TGTGCCAGCAGCCACCGGGACAGGGACGCCGGGGAGCTGTTTTTT. Its protein is CASSHRDRDAGELFF.

The chain's CDR3 is CATQQGPRDEQYF. The CDR3 DNA follows: TGCGCCACCCAACAGGGCCCTCGGGACGAGCAGTACTTC. V is TRBV10-1 and J is TRBJ2-7, with D possibly TRBD1 on 6 matching bases. The V end was cut by 10 bases, the J end by 5 bases, with 18 bases between. The V gene's germline CDR1 is WNHNN and CDR2 SYGVQD (reference sequence). This CDR3 region has 13 residues.

V and J are TRBV7-9 and TRBJ1-1, with TRBD1 matching 7 bases. This CDR3 comprises 15 residues. Germline V gene data show CDR1 as SEHNR and CDR2 as FQNEAQ (reference sequence). V was pared by 2 bases and J by 5 bases, with 8 bases of the junction left unmatched. The chain's CDR3 is CASSLPPRGGTEAFF. CDR3 coding DNA: TGTGCCAGCAGCTTACCGCCCAGGGGGGGGACTGAAGCTTTCTTT.

This clonotype was detected only a few times. The chain links TRBV7-9 to TRBJ2-7; D unclear. V lost 4 bases and J 3 bases, leaving 7 bases between the germline ends. CDR1 is SEHNR and CDR2 is FQNEAQ in the germline V gene (reference sequence). The CDR3 spans 12 residues. The CDR3 sequence is CASSSLFYEQYF. The CDR3 coding sequence is TGTGCCAGCAGCTCACTCTTCTACGAGCAGTACTTC.

The chain combines TRBV7-3 with TRBJ2-1, with a weak D call TRBD1 (6 bases). The CDR3 runs 14 residues. Germline values: CDR1 SGHTA, CDR2 FQGTGA. Between the trimmed V and J ends, which lost 4 bases and 8 bases, there was a span of 15 bases. The CDR3 spells CASSSITGSDEQFF. As DNA, the CDR3 is TGTGCCAGCAGCTCTATTACAGGGTCTGATGAGCAGTTCTTC.

This clonotype was detected only a few times. This chain connects TRBV6-1 to TRBJ1-2, with a possible D match to TRBD1 (5 bases). There are 12 residues in the CDR3. With 7 bases removed from V and 6 bases from J, the gap between germline ends came to 12 bases. The germline V gene has CDR1 MNHNS and CDR2 SASEGT. The CDR3 nucleotides read TGTGCCAGCAAGCAGGGACTACATGGCTACACCTTC. This gives the protein CASKQGLHGYTF.

The genes are TRBV7-2 and TRBJ2-5; 11 bases are shared with TRBD2. Per the germline V gene, CDR1 is SGHTA and CDR2 is FQGNSA. Trimming removed 5 bases from V and 3 bases from J; junction bases left unmatched: 5. This CDR3 has 15 residues. The CDR3 sequence is CASSKGTSGKETQYF. The CDR3 DNA sequence: TGTGCCAGCAGCAAAGGGACTAGCGGTAAAGAGACCCAGTACTTC.

This clonotype has only a few counts. V and J are TRBV6-4 and TRBJ2-3; no firm D call. There are 13 residues in the CDR3. The V gene's germline CDR1 is MRHNA and CDR2 SNTAGT. Trimming left V 2 bases short and J 2 bases short, with 5 bases between. The CDR3 loop is CASSDHPTDTQYF. The CDR3, as DNA: TGTGCCAGCAGTGACCACCCCACAGATACGCAGTATTTT.

The rearrangement links TRBV6-2 or TRBV6-3 to TRBJ2-1; maybe TRBD1 (6 bases). V dropped 5 bases and J dropped 7 bases, with 15 bases sitting between them. The germline CDR1 and CDR2 sequences are MNHEY and SVGEGT. The CDR3 covers 14 residues. For the CDR3, the DNA is TGTGCCAGCAGTCGACCTGGGGGCACGAATGAGCAGTTCTTC. Translating it yields CASSRPGGTNEQFF.

The CDR3, as DNA: TGCAGTGCTAGAGATCCAGCCCCCTACACAGATACGCAGTATTTT. This translates into CSARDPAPYTDTQYF. The chain has TRBV20-1 and TRBJ2-3; D gene uncertain. Germline values: CDR1 DFQATT, CDR2 SNEGSKA (reference sequence). Trimming removed 0 bases at V and 2 bases at J, with 12 bases between. The CDR3 runs to 15 residues.

The gene calls are TRBV7-6 and TRBJ2-7, with D perhaps being TRBD1 or TRBD2 (5 bases each). CDR3 size: 15 residues. The V end lost 3 bases, the J end lost 4 bases, and 16 bases lay between the germline ends. In germline, CDR1 is SGHVS, CDR2 FNYEAQ. The DNA of the CDR3 is TGTGCCAGCAGCTTGGGCTGGGACCTACCTTACGAGCAGTACTTC. Protein sequence: CASSLGWDLPYEQYF.

Only a few counts were recorded for this clonotype. The chain recombines TRBV15 with TRBJ2-1; 7 bases align to TRBD2. After removal of 3 bases from V and 4 bases from J, the junction contained 9 bases not matched to a gene. This CDR3 has 16 residues. Germline CDR1 and CDR2: LNHNV and YYDKDF (reference sequence). Written as DNA, the CDR3 is TGTGCCACCAGCAGCGACCTAGCGGCCGGTTACAATGAGCAGTTCTTC. As protein: CATSSDLAAGYNEQFF.